The 25 T cell receptor beta chains below come from one sample, sequenced in a study of human T cells and chemical hapten exposure. From the RACE reads, TCRdb called clonotypes with MiXCR, one entry per CDR3 protein. The sample comprises about 120,000 distinct CDR3 sequences, approximately 13% of which are singletons, and approximately 3% rests with the top ten. Time point given: pre-sensitization, week 0. Treatment noted: therapeutic diphenylcyclopropenone sensitization with weekly scalp DPC. The sequencing here drew on whole blood, taken in connection with sensitization to the hapten diphenylcyclopropenone (DPC). These receptors were obtained from a young woman with alopecia areata. Some clones in this sample may be carry-over from other donors' samples.

The V gene is TRBV7-8, the J gene TRBJ2-1, with 14 positions matching TRBD2. The CDR3 runs 16 residues. The V gene's germline CDR1 is SGHVS and CDR2 FQNEAQ. J was trimmed by 7 bases and V by 2 bases; bases with no gene match: 4. For the CDR3, the DNA is TGTGCCAGCAGCTTATCCAGACTAGCGGGGGGGAATGAGCAGTTCTTC. Translation gives CASSLSRLAGGNEQFF. The complete variable domain, with remaining parts taken from reference TRBV7-8 and TRBJ2-1, reads GAGVSQSPRYKVAKRGQDVALRCDPISGHVSLFWYQQALGQGPEFLTYFQNEAQLDKSGLPSDRFFAERPEGSVSTLKIQRTQQEDSAVYLCASSLSRLAGGNEQFFGPGTRLTVL.

V and J are TRBV28 and TRBJ2-2; D may be TRBD1 or TRBD2 (5 bases each). The CDR3 extends over 17 amino acids. Germline V gene data show CDR1 as MDHEN and CDR2 as SYDVKM. V was cut by 1 base and J by 4 bases, with 16 bases left in between. The CDR3 sequence is CASSLFHGGRGTGELFF. As DNA, the CDR3 is TGTGCCAGCAGTTTATTTCATGGGGGAAGGGGCACCGGGGAGCTGTTTTTT. The entire variable domain, with the rest obtained from reference TRBV28 and TRBJ2-2, is as follows: DVKVTQSSRYLVKRTGEKVFLECVQDMDHENMFWYRQDPGLGLRLIYFSYDVKMKEKGDIPEGYSVSREKKERFSLILESASTNQTSMYLCASSLFHGGRGTGELFFGEGSRLTVL.

This clonotype showed up just a few times. The V gene is TRBV7-9, the J gene TRBJ2-2; D not certain. This CDR3 region has 11 residues. Germline CDR1 reads SEHNR; CDR2 reads FQNEAQ (reference sequence). The CDR3 loop is CAVGNTGELFF. The CDR3 DNA reads TGTGCTGTCGGTAACACCGGGGAGCTGTTTTTT. The entire variable domain, with the rest obtained from reference TRBV7-9 and TRBJ2-2, is as follows: DTGVSQNPRHKITKRGQNVTFRCDPISEHNRLYWYRQTLGQGPEFLTYFQNEAQLEKSRLLSDRFSAERPKGSFSTLEIQRTEQGDSAMYLCAVGNTGELFFGEGSRLTVL.

This clonotype was picked up a small number of times. This chain links TRBV11-2 with TRBJ2-7, with 7 bases identical to TRBD2. CDR1 and CDR2 from the germline V gene are SGHAT and FQNNGV. The junction had 6 bases not matched to a gene; V was cut back by 5 bases and J by 2 bases. This CDR3 contains 14 residues. The CDR3 nucleotides are TGTGCCAGCAGCACTAGCGATATGGCCTACGAGCAGTACTTC. Residues: CASSTSDMAYEQYF.

This clonotype was observed a handful of times. The rearrangement links TRBV6-2 or TRBV6-3 to TRBJ1-2; D might be TRBD1 (6 bases). Trimming shortened V by 8 bases and J by 3 bases, and 13 bases separated the two germline ends. Germline V gene data show CDR1 as MNHEY and CDR2 as SVGEGT. This CDR3 has 13 amino acids. The CDR3 is CASREQGHYGYTF. The CDR3 DNA is TGTGCCAGCCGTGAGCAGGGGCACTATGGCTACACCTTC.

This clonotype occurred a few times. The genes are TRBV27 and TRBJ2-3; 9 nucleotides align to TRBD2. Trimming cost V 1 base and J 4 bases; bases outside gene matches: 3. This CDR3 has 15 residues. Germline lookup yields CDR1 MNHEY and CDR2 SMNVEV (reference sequence). The CDR3 here is CASSLWGGGADTQYF. The CDR3 bases are TGTGCCAGCAGTTTATGGGGCGGGGGGGCAGATACGCAGTATTTT.

This clonotype was seen only a few times. The V gene is TRBV11-2, the J gene TRBJ1-2; the D is unclear. Germline CDR1 reads SGHAT; CDR2 reads FQNNGV. This CDR3 spans 13 amino acids. Trimming stripped 5 bases from V and 4 bases from J, with 11 bases between. The CDR3 spells CASSAADFYGYTF. The CDR3 DNA follows: TGTGCCAGCAGCGCGGCAGATTTCTATGGCTACACCTTC.

This clonotype occurred a few times. This chain uses TRBV6-5 with TRBJ1-6; the match to TRBD1 covers 7 bases. Germline CDR1 reads MNHEY; CDR2 reads SVGAGI. This CDR3 spans 14 amino acids. Unmatched junction bases numbered 8, after V lost 8 bases and J lost 7 bases. The DNA of the CDR3 is TGTGCCAGCGGGATAACAGGGGAGAATTCACCCCTCCACTTT. Encoded protein: CASGITGENSPLHF.

This clonotype was observed a handful of times. This chain joins TRBV4-1 and TRBJ2-2; 10 bases are shared with TRBD2. V shed 4 bases and J 8 bases; nucleotides not matched to a gene: 10. The CDR3 has 16 amino acids. Germline-derived CDR1 and CDR2 are MGHRA and YSYEKL. This CDR3 is CASSPYERGGSGELFF. CDR3 nucleotides: TGCGCCAGCAGCCCCTACGAGCGGGGGGGCTCGGGGGAGCTGTTTTTT.

This clonotype has only a few counts. The genes are TRBV7-8 and TRBJ2-3; 8 nucleotides match TRBD2. From germline, CDR1 is SGHVS and CDR2 FQNEAQ. With 0 bases clipped from V and 9 bases from J, the junction kept 2 bases outside the gene matches. This CDR3 is 13 amino acids long. CDR3 sequence reads: CASSLAGGATQYF. The CDR3 bases are TGTGCCAGCAGCTTAGCCGGGGGGGCCACGCAGTATTTT. The full variable domain, with the rest looked up from reference TRBV7-8 and TRBJ2-3, is GAGVSQSPRYKVAKRGQDVALRCDPISGHVSLFWYQQALGQGPEFLTYFQNEAQLDKSGLPSDRFFAERPEGSVSTLKIQRTQQEDSAVYLCASSLAGGATQYFGPGTRLTVL.

This chain uses TRBV3-1 with TRBJ2-1; D is possibly TRBD2 (5 bases). The V and J ends lost 0 bases and 0 bases respectively, with 12 bases between them. This CDR3 spans 17 amino acids. The V gene's germline CDR1 is LGHDT and CDR2 YNNKEL (reference sequence). In DNA form, the CDR3 reads TGTGCCAGCAGCCAAGATCGAGGGCGGTTCTCCTACAATGAGCAGTTCTTC. Encoded protein: CASSQDRGRFSYNEQFF.

This clonotype was found many times. The rearrangement joins TRBV7-8 to TRBJ2-3; D gene uncertain. The CDR3 totals 11 residues. The germline V and J ends were trimmed by 3 bases and 6 bases, with 4 bases remaining between them. Looked up from germline, CDR1 is SGHVS and CDR2 is FQNEAQ. The CDR3 bases are TGTGCCAGCAGCTTGGTTGATACGCAGTATTTT. Encoded protein: CASSLVDTQYF.

This clonotype occurred a few times. The chain joins TRBV7-6 to TRBJ1-4, with D perhaps matching TRBD1 (6 bases). CDR1 is SGHVS and CDR2 is FNYEAQ in the germline V gene. V lost 4 bases and J 5 bases, leaving 14 bases between the germline ends. This CDR3 contains 15 residues. DNA of the CDR3: TGTGCCAGCAGCTACGGTGCAGGGGTGAATGAAAAACTGTTTTTT. Amino acid sequence: CASSYGAGVNEKLFF.

The chain has TRBV12-3 or TRBV12-4 and TRBJ1-2; a weak D match, TRBD1 (5 bases). Trimming took 3 bases from V and 6 from J, leaving 11 bases between them. The CDR3 loop spans 13 amino acids. The CDR3: CASSFMRGHGYTF. CDR3 coding DNA: TGTGCCAGCAGTTTCATGAGGGGCCATGGCTACACCTTC.

This clonotype appeared a few times. The chain recombines TRBV10-3 with TRBJ2-2, with TRBD2 matching over 8 bases. The germline CDR1 and CDR2 sequences are ENHRY and SYGVKD. The CDR3 contains 16 residues. V was pared by 8 bases and J by 4 bases, with 12 bases of the junction left unmatched. The chain's CDR3 is CAIAQAGGISTGELFF. The CDR3 coding sequence is TGTGCCATCGCTCAGGCGGGGGGTATTTCCACCGGGGAGCTGTTTTTT.

The rearrangement uses TRBV4-3 and TRBJ1-5; D gene unclear. The CDR3 covers 15 residues. V was clipped by 0 bases and J by 4 bases, with 10 bases between them. Germline assignment: CDR1 LGHNA and CDR2 YSLEER. Here the CDR3 DNA reads TGCGCCAGCAGCCAAGATCGGACCGGGAATCAGCCCCAGCATTTT. Amino acids: CASSQDRTGNQPQHF.

In its sample, this clonotype was seen many times. The chain uses TRBV11-3 and TRBJ2-2, with 10 nucleotides matching TRBD1. This CDR3 region has 15 residues. Germline CDR1 reads SGHNT; CDR2 reads YENEEA. V dropped 3 bases and J dropped 7; count of bases not matched to a gene: 5. The CDR3 spells CASSLGQGIGGELFF. The CDR3 nucleotides are TGTGCCAGCAGCTTGGGACAGGGGATCGGCGGGGAGCTGTTTTTT.

The chain joins TRBV20-1 to TRBJ2-4; the D gene is possibly TRBD2 (5 bases). The CDR3 totals 12 residues. The germline V gene has CDR1 DFQATT and CDR2 SNEGSKA (reference sequence). Trimming removed 6 bases at V and 5 bases at J, with 11 bases between. DNA of the CDR3: TGCAGTGCCCCCCCGAGGGAAAACATTCAGTACTTC. As protein: CSAPPRENIQYF.

This chain connects TRBV14 to TRBJ2-7; possible D gene TRBD1, 6 bases. This CDR3 region has 13 residues. V gave up 6 bases and J gave up 2 bases, with 11 bases separating them. The germline gives CDR1 SGHDN, CDR2 FVKESK. CDR3 DNA: TGTGCCAGCAGGCCCAGGGGTCCCTACGAGCAGTACTTC. This gives the protein CASRPRGPYEQYF. Full variable domain (missing parts from reference TRBV14 and TRBJ2-7): EAGVTQFPSHSVIEKGQTVTLRCDPISGHDNLYWYRRVMGKEIKFLLHFVKESKQDESGMPNNRFLAERTGGTYSTLKVQPAELEDSGVYFCASRPRGPYEQYFGPGTRLTVT.

The chain recombines TRBV5-4 with TRBJ2-3; 10 nucleotides line up with TRBD1. The junction had 6 bases not matched to a gene; V was cut back by 3 bases and J by 2 bases. The CDR3 extends over 16 amino acids. Germline V gene data show CDR1 as SGHNT and CDR2 as YYREEE (reference sequence). In DNA, the CDR3 is TGTGCCAGCAGCTCGGGACAGGGGATGTTCACAGATACGCAGTATTTT. Translation gives CASSSGQGMFTDTQYF.

This clonotype was recorded a few times. The chain has TRBV12-3 or TRBV12-4 and TRBJ1-5; 8 nucleotides line up with TRBD1. This CDR3 region has 16 residues. Germline trimming cut 7 bases from V and 0 bases from J; bases unmatched to any gene: 8. The CDR3 DNA follows: TGTGCCAGCAAACAGGGGGGCTATGATAGCAATCAGCCCCAGCATTTT. Translated: CASKQGGYDSNQPQHF.

This clonotype was detected ten times or more. The genes are TRBV7-6 and TRBJ1-2, with TRBD1 as a possible D gene (5 bases). This CDR3 is 14 amino acids long. Germline lookup yields CDR1 SGHVS and CDR2 FNYEAQ. V dropped 1 base and J dropped 2 bases, with 8 bases sitting between them. The CDR3 DNA is TGTGCCAGCAGCTTAGAGGAGGGGAACTATGGCTACACCTTC. It translates to CASSLEEGNYGYTF. The entire variable domain, with the rest obtained from reference TRBV7-6 and TRBJ1-2, is as follows: GAGVSQSPRYKVTKRGQDVALRCDPISGHVSLYWYRQALGQGPEFLTYFNYEAQQDKSGLPNDRFSAERPEGSISTLTIQRTEQRDSAMYRCASSLEEGNYGYTFGSGTRLTVV.

The chain has TRBV29-1 and TRBJ2-7; TRBD1 agrees at 8 bases. This CDR3 region has 13 residues. V dropped 7 bases and J dropped 0; count of bases not matched to a gene: 5. Germline values: CDR1 SQVTM, CDR2 ANQGSEA. The DNA of the CDR3 is TGCAGCGCCCGACAGGGGAGCTCCTACGAGCAGTACTTC. This encodes CSARQGSSYEQYF.

J is TRBJ2-5 and V is TRBV7-9; weak D call: TRBD2 (5 bases). The CDR3 is 14 residues long. From germline, CDR1 is SEHNR and CDR2 FQNEAQ (reference sequence). V was trimmed by 2 bases and J by 5 bases, leaving 12 bases between them. CDR3: CASSLNTPGETQYF. The CDR3 coding sequence is TGTGCCAGCAGCTTAAACACCCCGGGGGAGACCCAGTACTTC. The complete variable domain, with remaining parts taken from reference TRBV7-9 and TRBJ2-5, reads DTGVSQNPRHKITKRGQNVTFRCDPISEHNRLYWYRQTLGQGPEFLTYFQNEAQLEKSRLLSDRFSAERPKGSFSTLEIQRTEQGDSAMYLCASSLNTPGETQYFGPGTRLLVL.

The chain is built from TRBV14 and TRBJ2-7; 11 bases are a match to TRBD2. The CDR3 is 17 amino acids. Germline V lookup: CDR1 SGHDN, CDR2 FVKESK. With V trimmed by 4 bases and J by 3 bases, 11 bases remained unmatched. DNA for the CDR3: TGTGCCAGCAGCCGATTCGGCGGGACTAGCGGTTTCTACGAGCAGTACTTC. This translates into CASSRFGGTSGFYEQYF.